The 5 T cell receptor beta chains presented below share a single source sample, sequenced in a study of response to subunit inactivated influenza vaccine. One entry per CDR3 protein results from TCRdb running MiXCR on the RT-PCR reads. The sample has some 480,000 distinct CDR3 sequences, approximately 11% seen once; the top ten hold about 12%. Sequencing was performed on PBMCs from blood, taken 45 days after vaccination. Receptors originate from a man in his fifties who received an inactivated influenza vaccine.

Only a few counts were recorded for this clonotype. The chain is built from TRBV7-6 and TRBJ2-3; D remains unclear. The CDR3 has 14 amino acids. Trimming cost V 7 bases and J 3 bases, with 14 bases left between them. Germline V gene lookup returns CDR1 SGHVS and CDR2 FNYEAQ. The CDR3 coding sequence is TGTGCCAGCAAAAGGGCCTCGCGGACAGATACGCAGTATTTT. Encoded protein: CASKRASRTDTQYF.

The chain joins TRBV25-1 to TRBJ2-7, with TRBD2 identical over 8 bases. The V gene's germline CDR1 is MGHDK and CDR2 SYGVNS. V lost 5 bases and J lost 5; bases outside the gene matches: 8. The CDR3 runs 14 residues. DNA of the CDR3: TGTGCCAGCAGTAGTTTAGCGGGAAGGAACGAGCAGTACTTC. Protein product: CASSSLAGRNEQYF.

This clonotype has ten or more counts. The rearrangement uses TRBV7-2 and TRBJ2-5; D call uncertain. Germline assignment: CDR1 SGHTA and CDR2 FQGNSA. The CDR3 has 14 amino acids. The V end was cut by 0 bases, the J end by 1 base, with 6 bases between. The CDR3 spells CASSLAGRQETQYF. Written as DNA, the CDR3 is TGTGCCAGCAGCTTAGCGGGCCGCCAAGAGACCCAGTACTTC.

The J gene is TRBJ2-1, the V gene TRBV29-1; 9 nucleotides line up with TRBD2. Germline CDR1 and CDR2: SQVTM and ANQGSEA. This CDR3 spans 16 amino acids. V was clipped by 4 bases and J by 1 base; unmatched bases: 8. The CDR3 region has the DNA TGCAGCGTTGCCGGAGTAGCGGGGGTTTCCTACAATGAGCAGTTCTTC. Its protein is CSVAGVAGVSYNEQFF.

This chain links TRBV7-2 with TRBJ2-1; 11 positions match TRBD2. CDR3 length: 16 amino acids. V lost 5 bases to trimming and J lost 7 bases; unmatched junction nucleotides: 10. The germline CDR1 and CDR2 sequences are SGHTA and FQGNSA. As DNA, the CDR3 is TGTGCCAGCAGCCGTACTAGCGGGAGAAAGGGAAATGAGCAGTTCTTC. It translates to CASSRTSGRKGNEQFF.